The clone carrying this T cell receptor (beta chain) was detected ten times or more. Its antigen is not identified. This entry is derived from a study of T cell repertoires in cytomegalovirus infection. Overall study: A matching HLA type, together with CMV infection, was signaled by public TCR beta signatures. Study results and limitations: The ex vivo response showed dominance by HLA-C-restricted CMV-specific TCR beta clonotypes. Summed public TCR beta family frequency identified CMV carriers bearing the relevant HLA.

The V gene's germline CDR1 is MDHEN and CDR2 SYDVKM. The CDR3 sequence is 13 residues long. With 6 bases removed from V and 4 bases from J, the gap between germline ends came to 11 bases. TCRdb re-called the reads through MiXCR, storing one row per CDR3 protein. The profile covers 100,000 to 150,000 distinct CDR3 sequences, with approximately 8.8% appearing a single time and 10% taken by the ten largest. The source is a human donor in good health (CMV status not recorded). Some clones in this sample may be carry-over from other donors' samples. Material for sequencing was PBMCs. V gene TRBV28 combines with J gene TRBJ2-3; no reliable D call. The CDR3 DNA follows: TGTGCCAGCAGCCGCCCATGGTCAGATACGCAGTATTTT. It translates to CASSRPWSDTQYF.